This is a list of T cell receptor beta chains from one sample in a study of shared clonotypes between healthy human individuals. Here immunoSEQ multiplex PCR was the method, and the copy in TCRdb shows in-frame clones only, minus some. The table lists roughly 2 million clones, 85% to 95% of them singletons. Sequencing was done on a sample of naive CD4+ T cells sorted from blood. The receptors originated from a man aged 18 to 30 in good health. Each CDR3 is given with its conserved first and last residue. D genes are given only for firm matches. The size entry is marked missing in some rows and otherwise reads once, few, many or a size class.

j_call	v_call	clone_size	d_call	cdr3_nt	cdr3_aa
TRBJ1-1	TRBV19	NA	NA	TGTGCCAGTAGTATATTGGAACTAGGGAACACTGAAGCTTTCTTT	CASSILELGNTEAFF
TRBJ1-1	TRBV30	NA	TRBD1	TGTGCCTGGGACAGGGGGCGAACTGAAGCTTTCTTT	CAWDRGRTEAFF
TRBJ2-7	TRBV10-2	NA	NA	TGCGCCAGCATCGGAGGACTCGCTACCTACGAGCAGTACTTC	CASIGGLATYEQYF
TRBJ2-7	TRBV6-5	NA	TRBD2	TGTGCCAGCAGTTACTCTAGGGCTAGCGGTGCCTACGAGCAGTACTTC	CASSYSRASGAYEQYF
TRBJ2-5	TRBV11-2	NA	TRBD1	TGTGCCAGCAGCTTAGGGGACAGGGGCCAAGAGACCCAGTACTTC	CASSLGDRGQETQYF
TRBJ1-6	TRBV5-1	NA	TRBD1	TGCGCCAGCAGCTATGACAGGGGGTCTCCCCTCCACTTT	CASSYDRGSPLHF
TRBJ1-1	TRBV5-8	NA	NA	TGTGCCAGCAACACTGAGGGAATGACTGAAGCTTTCTTT	CASNTEGMTEAFF
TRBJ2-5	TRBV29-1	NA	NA	TGCAGCGTTGAAGTCCCGGGTGGGGAGACCCAGTACTTC	CSVEVPGGETQYF
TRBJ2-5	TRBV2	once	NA	TGTGCCAGCGGCCGGGAAAATCAAGAGACCCAGTACTTC	CASGRENQETQYF
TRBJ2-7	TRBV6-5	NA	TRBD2	TGTGCCAGCAGGTCTGAGCGGGAGCCCCCCTACGAGCAGTACTTC	CASRSEREPPYEQYF
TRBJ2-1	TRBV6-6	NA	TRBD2	TGTGCCAGCAGTTTCAGACTAGCGGGAGTAGATGAGCAGTTCTTC	CASSFRLAGVDEQFF
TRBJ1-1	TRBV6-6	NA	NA	TGTGCCAGCAGTGCTGCAGGACAGCCGAACACTGAAGCTTTCTTT	CASSAAGQPNTEAFF
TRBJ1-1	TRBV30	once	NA	TGTGCCTGGAGTGGGGGACCAAACAGAGGGCGATATGGGAACACTGAAGCTTTCTTT	CAWSGGPNRGRYGNTEAFF
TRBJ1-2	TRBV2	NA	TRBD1	TGTGCCAGCAGTGAAAGATTGGCAGGGGGTCTCGGCTACACCTTC	CASSERLAGGLGYTF
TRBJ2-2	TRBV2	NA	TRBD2	TGTGCCAGCAGTGAACGCCGGGCGGCAGGGAGGGTCGGGGAGCTGTTTTTT	CASSERRAAGRVGELFF
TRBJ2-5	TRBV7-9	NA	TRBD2	TGTGCCAGCAGCTCGAGTTGGGGGACTAGCGGGGTTGAGACCCAGTACTTC	CASSSSWGTSGVETQYF
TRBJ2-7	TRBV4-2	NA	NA	TGTGCCAGCAGCCAAGCGACCCCGGCCTGGGGTCTTACCTACGAGCAGTACTTC	CASSQATPAWGLTYEQYF
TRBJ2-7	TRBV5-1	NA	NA	TGCGCCAGCAGCTTGGCCATCGCGTATGGCAGCCCCTACGAGCAGTACTTC	CASSLAIAYGSPYEQYF
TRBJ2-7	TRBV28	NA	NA	TGTGCCAGCATAAACCCTGGGGCCTCCTACGAGCAGTACTTC	CASINPGASYEQYF
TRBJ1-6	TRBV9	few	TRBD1	TGTGCCAGCAGCACAGGACAGGTAGTCTCACCCCTCCACTTT	CASSTGQVVSPLHF
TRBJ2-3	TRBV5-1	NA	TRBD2	TGCGCCAGCAGCGAGGGACTAGCGGGAGGAGGGACCCCAGATACGCAGTATTTT	CASSEGLAGGGTPDTQYF
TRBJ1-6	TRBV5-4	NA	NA	TGTGCCAGCAGCTCGATATCCGGTACAGGCAATTCACCCCTCCACTTT	CASSSISGTGNSPLHF
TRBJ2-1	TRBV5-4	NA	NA	TGTGCCAGCGGTTCTTACAATGAGCAGTTCTTC	CASGSYNEQFF